Given below is one T cell receptor beta chain in context. Its antigen is still unknown. The sample's time point label is to be understood as: baseline before first vaccination. Vaccinee samples came from UK trials COV001 and COV002, including a single-blind randomized controlled phase 2/3 trial of AZD1222 (ChAdOx1 nCoV-19) in healthy adults. Trial participant PBMC samples were collected at day 0 and day 28 after the second dose for TCRbeta chain sequencing. The CDR3 regions of human TCRbeta chains were analyzed by immunosequencing. The published analysis was carried out like this. Repertoire TCRs were matched against a reference library of SARS-CoV-2-specific TCRs generated with the MIRA antigen-specificity platform. Breadth was defined as the fraction of unique TCRs that were SARS-CoV-2-associated, and depth was defined as the fraction of total T cells that were SARS-CoV-2-associated. Using the MIRA data, each spike-specific TCR was mapped to the spike region that the TCR reacts to and placed in a CD4 or CD8 class. Log10-transformed breadth and depth values were compared by one-way ANOVA with Sidak's multiple comparisons tests. TCRdb obtained this table from immuneACCESS and retained in-frame rearrangements with V and J assigned. These tables miss some clones; where compared with another copy, unresolved V genes account for less than half of the shortfall, and the remainder is unexplained. V and J calls and clone size come straight from that table; D and trimming were deduced from the DNA. This sample's table contains over 120,000 clones. The ten largest clones take up about 2% of the sample.

This sample was included in a study of T cell responses to AZD1222 COVID-19 vaccine (TCRdb year 2021). For context, the study as a whole: A total of over 230 trial participants underwent TCR sequencing, of whom some 210 received two doses of AZD1222 and about 25 received two doses of the MenACWY control vaccine. Trial participants were enrolled into age subgroups of 18-55, 56-69 and 70-plus years, which contained 148, 28 and 57 TCR-sequenced participants, respectively. Beyond this particular receptor, the publication reports: No day 14 peak-response samples were available, so repertoires were characterized only after the peak T cell response. The 56-69-year group was small, and its depth increase did not reach significance, likely because of low power. Conclusions about previously exposed vaccinees are limited, since just six AZD1222 recipients were seropositive for SARS-CoV-2 at baseline. Participants were mostly white British, with more females than males. The authors suggested clonal diversity may have been underestimated. The vaccine-associated CD4 TCRs covered the entire spike protein, and the dominant responses fell in regions 160-218 and 743-854. Nearly half of unique spike-specific TCRs reportedly recognized epitopes outside regions mutated in the B.1.351 and B.1.1.7 variants. Spike-specific TCR breadth and depth rose significantly after two AZD1222 doses compared with day 0 and with MenACWY recipients.

The CDR3 runs 14 residues from the cysteine to the phenylalanine. Of the read, only the CDR3 DNA is kept; its 42 bases are in frame from base 1. The germline V gene gives CDR1 as SGHRS and CDR2 as YFSETQ. Germline trimming amounts to 4 bases on V and 0 bases on J, with 1 as the count of junction bases outside the gene matches. This receptor was taken from an adult in good health. Sequenced: peripheral blood. The receptor chain draws on TRBV5-1 and TRBJ1-1; 9 of the junction bases match TRBD1. The base sequence is TGCGCCAGCAGCCGGGACAGGGTGAACACTGAAGCTTTCTTT. This translates into CASSRDRVNTEAFF.